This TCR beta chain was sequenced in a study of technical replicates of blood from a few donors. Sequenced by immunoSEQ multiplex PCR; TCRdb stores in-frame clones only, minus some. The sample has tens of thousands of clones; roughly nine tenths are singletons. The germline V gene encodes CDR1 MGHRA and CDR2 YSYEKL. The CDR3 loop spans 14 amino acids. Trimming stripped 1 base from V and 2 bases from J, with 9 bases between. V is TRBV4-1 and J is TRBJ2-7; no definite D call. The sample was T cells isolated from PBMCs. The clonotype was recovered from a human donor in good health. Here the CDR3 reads CASSQVGQAYEQYF. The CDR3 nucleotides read TGCGCCAGCAGCCAAGTCGGCCAGGCCTACGAGCAGTACTTC.